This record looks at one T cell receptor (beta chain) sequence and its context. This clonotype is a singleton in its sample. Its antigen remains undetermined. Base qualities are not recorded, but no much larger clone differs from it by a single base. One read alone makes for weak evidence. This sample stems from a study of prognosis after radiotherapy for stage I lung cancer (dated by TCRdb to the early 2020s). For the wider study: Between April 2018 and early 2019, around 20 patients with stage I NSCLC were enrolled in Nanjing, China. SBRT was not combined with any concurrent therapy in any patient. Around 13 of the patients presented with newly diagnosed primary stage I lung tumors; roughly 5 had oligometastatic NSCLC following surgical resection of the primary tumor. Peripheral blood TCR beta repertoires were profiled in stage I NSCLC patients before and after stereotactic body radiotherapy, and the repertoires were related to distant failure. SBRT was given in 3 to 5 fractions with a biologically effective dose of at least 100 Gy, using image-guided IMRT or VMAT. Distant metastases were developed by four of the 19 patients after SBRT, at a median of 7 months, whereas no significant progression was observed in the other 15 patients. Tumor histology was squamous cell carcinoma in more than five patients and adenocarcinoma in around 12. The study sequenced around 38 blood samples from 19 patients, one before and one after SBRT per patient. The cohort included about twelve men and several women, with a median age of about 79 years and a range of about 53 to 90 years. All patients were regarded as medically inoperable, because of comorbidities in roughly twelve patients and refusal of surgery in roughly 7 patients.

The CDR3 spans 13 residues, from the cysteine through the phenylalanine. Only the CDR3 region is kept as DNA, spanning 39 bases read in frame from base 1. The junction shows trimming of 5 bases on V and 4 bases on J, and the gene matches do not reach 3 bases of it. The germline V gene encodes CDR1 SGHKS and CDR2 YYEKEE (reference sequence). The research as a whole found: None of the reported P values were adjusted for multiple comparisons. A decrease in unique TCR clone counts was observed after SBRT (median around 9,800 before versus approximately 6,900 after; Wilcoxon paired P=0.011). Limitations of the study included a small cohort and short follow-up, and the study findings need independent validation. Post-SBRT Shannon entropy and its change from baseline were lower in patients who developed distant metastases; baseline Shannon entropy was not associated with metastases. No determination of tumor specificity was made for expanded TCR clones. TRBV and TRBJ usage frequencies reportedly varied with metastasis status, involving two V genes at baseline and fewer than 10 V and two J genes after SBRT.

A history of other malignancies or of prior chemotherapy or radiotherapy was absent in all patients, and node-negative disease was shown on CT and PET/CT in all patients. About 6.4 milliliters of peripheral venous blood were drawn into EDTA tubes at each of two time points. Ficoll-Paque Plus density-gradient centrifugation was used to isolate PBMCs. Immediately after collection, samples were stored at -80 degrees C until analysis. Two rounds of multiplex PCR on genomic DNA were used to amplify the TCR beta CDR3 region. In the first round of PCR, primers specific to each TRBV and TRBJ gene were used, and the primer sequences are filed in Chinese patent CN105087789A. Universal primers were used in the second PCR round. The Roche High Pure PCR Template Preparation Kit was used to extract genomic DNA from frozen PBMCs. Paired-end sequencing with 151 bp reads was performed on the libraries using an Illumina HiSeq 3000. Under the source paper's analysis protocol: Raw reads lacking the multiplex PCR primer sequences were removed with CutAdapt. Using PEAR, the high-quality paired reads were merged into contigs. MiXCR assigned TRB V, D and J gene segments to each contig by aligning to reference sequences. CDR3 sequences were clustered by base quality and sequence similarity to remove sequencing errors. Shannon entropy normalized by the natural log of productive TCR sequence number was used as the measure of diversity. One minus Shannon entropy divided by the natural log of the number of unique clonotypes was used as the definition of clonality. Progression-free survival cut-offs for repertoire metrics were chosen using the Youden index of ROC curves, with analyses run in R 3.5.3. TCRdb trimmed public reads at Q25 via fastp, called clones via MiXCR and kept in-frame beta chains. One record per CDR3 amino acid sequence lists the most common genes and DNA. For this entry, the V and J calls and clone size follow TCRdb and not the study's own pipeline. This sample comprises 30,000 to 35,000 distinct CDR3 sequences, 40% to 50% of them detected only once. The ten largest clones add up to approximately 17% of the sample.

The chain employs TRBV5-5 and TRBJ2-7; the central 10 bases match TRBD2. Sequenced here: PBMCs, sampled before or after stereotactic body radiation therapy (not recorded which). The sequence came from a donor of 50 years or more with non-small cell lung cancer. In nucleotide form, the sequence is TGTGCCAGCAGTTCGGGACTAGCGTACGAGCAGTACTTC. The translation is CASSSGLAYEQYF.